The rows below give T cell receptor beta chains drawn from one sample of a study of identical twins' blood T cells. TCRdb re-called the 5' RACE reads through MiXCR, storing one row per CDR3 protein. Seen here are fewer than 450,000 distinct CDR3 sequences, over 25% observed once, and the top ten hold about 6.1%. Sequences were obtained from PBMCs. Receptor source: a woman between 18 and 49 years old in good health. The CDR3 runs from the conserved cysteine through the conserved F or W. D genes are given only for firm matches. Size tells how often a clone was seen (once, few, many) or the class of an expanded clone, and some rows leave it out.

j_call,d_call,clone_size,v_call,cdr3_nt,cdr3_aa
TRBJ1-2,.,.,TRBV29-1,TGCAGCGTTCTACAGGGTCGCGCTAACTATGGCTACACCTTC,CSVLQGRANYGYTF
TRBJ2-2,.,many,TRBV6-5,TGTGCCAGCACTCGCGGCACCGGGGAGCTGTTTTTT,CASTRGTGELFF
TRBJ2-7,.,.,TRBV5-1,TGCGCCAGCAGCTTACAGGGGGGGAACTACGAGCAGTACTTC,CASSLQGGNYEQYF
TRBJ1-1,TRBD1,.,TRBV20-1,TGCAGTGTCCTGAGACAGGGTAGAGTAGCTTTCTTT,CSVLRQGRVAFF
TRBJ2-7,.,few,TRBV11-2,TGTGCCAGCAGCTTATTCGGTTACGACTACGAGCAGTACTTC,CASSLFGYDYEQYF
TRBJ2-2,.,.,TRBV20-1,TGCAGTGCCTGGGGGCGGAACACCGGGGAGCTGTTTTTT,CSAWGRNTGELFF
TRBJ1-1,.,.,TRBV5-1,TGCGCCAGCAGCTCGAACCCACAGGGATCCGAAGCTTTCTTT,CASSSNPQGSEAFF
TRBJ1-2,.,.,TRBV5-1,TGCGCCAGCAGATCCGACGGTTTAGCTAACTATGGCTACACCTTC,CASRSDGLANYGYTF
TRBJ2-2,.,.,TRBV9,TGTGCCAGCATCTTCGAGGGGCGGCGGATAAACACCGGGGAGCTGTTTTTT,CASIFEGRRINTGELFF
TRBJ2-2,.,.,TRBV20-1,TGCAGTGCTAGAAATCCTAGCGACGGGACCGGGGAGCTGTTTTTT,CSARNPSDGTGELFF
TRBJ2-3,TRBD2,.,TRBV7-2,TGTGCCAGCAGCTTGGGACTAGCGAATGCAGATACGCAGTATTTT,CASSLGLANADTQYF
TRBJ2-2,.,.,TRBV29-1,TGCAGCGTTGAAAAGGAGACCGTGGAGCTGTTTTTT,CSVEKETVELFF
TRBJ2-7,.,few,TRBV28,TGTGCCAGCACCCCCAGCCACACTTCCTACGAGCAGTACTTC,CASTPSHTSYEQYF
TRBJ1-4,.,.,TRBV3-1,TGTGCCAGCAGCCTCACGGTGATTAGTGAAAAACTGTTTTTT,CASSLTVISEKLFF
TRBJ1-5,.,few,TRBV7-9,TGTGCCAGCGAACCTGGTGCGAATGGCAATCAGCCCCAGCATTTT,CASEPGANGNQPQHF
TRBJ1-5,.,.,TRBV6-5,TGTGCCAGCAGTTACGGGTGGAGCAATCAGCCCCAGCATTTT,CASSYGWSNQPQHF
TRBJ1-2,.,few,TRBV6-2/TRBV6-3,TGTGCCAGCAGTTACGGGGGGCTCGCGTCTGGCTACACCTTC,CASSYGGLASGYTF
TRBJ2-5,TRBD1,.,TRBV10-3,TGTGCCATCAGTGAAGCAGGGGGAGAAGAGACCCAGTACTTC,CAISEAGGEETQYF
TRBJ2-3,TRBD2,many,TRBV10-3,TGTGCCATCAGCAAGATAGCGGGAGTCAACACAGATACGCAGTATTTT,CAISKIAGVNTDTQYF
TRBJ1-3,.,.,TRBV29-1,TGCAGCGTTGAACGGCAGGCCGGAAACACCATATATTTT,CSVERQAGNTIYF
TRBJ1-2,TRBD1,.,TRBV20-1,TGCAGTGCTACCTTAACAGGGGGAGGGCGATACTATGGCTACACCTTC,CSATLTGGGRYYGYTF
TRBJ1-6,TRBD1,few,TRBV6-1,TGTGCCAGCCCGGGACAGTATAATTCACCCCTCCACTTT,CASPGQYNSPLHF
TRBJ1-1,.,.,TRBV20-1,TGCGGTGCTAGACAAGGGACGATGAACACTGAAGCTTTCTTT,CGARQGTMNTEAFF
TRBJ1-1,.,.,TRBV20-1,TGCGGTGTGTCAGGAATGAACACTGAAGCTTTCTTT,CGVSGMNTEAFF
TRBJ2-5,.,few,TRBV9,TGTGCCAGCAGCGTATCGCGTGGAGAGACCCAGTACTTC,CASSVSRGETQYF
TRBJ2-3,.,few,TRBV5-1,TGCGCCAGCAGCCCTCCAGGGGATACGCAGTATTTT,CASSPPGDTQYF
TRBJ2-2,TRBD1,many,TRBV20-1,TGCAGTGCTAGTCAAACAGGGGTAACCGGGGAGCTGTTTTTT,CSASQTGVTGELFF
TRBJ2-7,TRBD2,few,TRBV11-1,TGTGCCAGCGGCTTACCGGGACTAGCTGACGAGCAGTACTTC,CASGLPGLADEQYF
TRBJ1-1,TRBD1,.,TRBV5-1,TGCGCCAGCAACTTGGGACAGGTGCTGAGGGGCACTGAAGCTTTCTTT,CASNLGQVLRGTEAFF